The TCR beta chain described here comes from a study of long-term antiretroviral therapy in people with HIV (dated 2022 in TCRdb). Study-level background: The earliest samples were collected approximately a decade before the 2015 WHO recommendation for immediate ART, a period when ART was typically delayed until CD4 counts fell. No cross-contamination during QIAcube processing was seen in test extractions of a monoclonal T-cell line run alongside around 30 polyclonal samples. Among the 30 to 35 participants with HIV, around ten were female. From some 30 adults with confirmed HIV infection, the cohort provided 150 to 200 cryopreserved PBMC samples, gathered serially across a mean of about 6 years (range 1-12). Whether ART initiation and durable HIV suppression were associated with changes in peripheral blood TRB repertoire composition and diversity was tested in a retrospective serial study.

Study-wide findings and limitations: The samples span the years 2004 to 2017, and the ART regimens used at that time may not be as effective as current regimens. At every time point, the repertoire was dominated by expanded TRB clones first identified before ART initiation, although this dominance fluctuated and, in many PLHIV, declined after ART. Compared with controls, HIV repertoires had narrower CDR3 length ranges, and the network structure pointed to an antigen-experienced repertoire that shifted only slightly toward naive after ART. Limited PBMC availability meant only the TCR beta chain was sequenced, without alpha chain pairing. A significant increase in TRB diversity was found to be associated with ART initiation, although TRB diversity was observed to remain significantly below that of transplant donor controls even after long-term ART. Inferences about post-ART repertoire changes were limited because no data were available on ART adherence, viral resistance or therapy changes. Because pre-ART samples had limited cell numbers, profiling was done on unsorted PBMC rather than on sorted CD4+ and CD8+ T cells.

Participants were included only if at least one PBMC sample before ART initiation and at least two post-ART samples were available. All participants with HIV were treated in the United States of America. Before DNA extraction, cryopreserved samples containing about 0.9-11 million PBMC were thawed and washed. At the time of the earliest PBMC sample for each participant with HIV, ages ranged from roughly 23 to 60 years. PBMC samples from each participant spanned 1-4 timepoints before ART initiation and 2-8 timepoints after ART initiation, with a median of 7 samples. For every participant, serial HIV viral load, CD4+ T-cell count, ART history and demographic data were obtained. A Qiagen kit on a QIAcube was used to extract genomic DNA from unsorted PBMC, with samples processed in batches of 12. To note about this clone: Its antigen is currently not known. Base quality data are lacking; no much larger clone is found one base away.

The immunoSEQ hsTCRB v3.0 assay was used at survey level resolution to sequence the TRB variable region. A depth of roughly 35,000-50,000 T-cell genomes per sample was targeted for TRB sequencing. TRB libraries were pooled and sequenced on an Illumina MiSeq using a v3 150-cycle kit. Regarding the original processing steps: Repertoire analysis was performed in R inside a reproducible Nextflow workflow that covered QC, data transformation and analysis. LymphoSeq2, an R package for AIRR-Seq data exploration, was used to implement custom analyses. A few samples that yielded fewer than 5000 total TRB sequences were excluded, so that approximately 200 HIV repertoires were analyzed. Among the approximately 190 retained HIV repertoires, 55 to 60 were collected before ART initiation and 120 to 130 after ART initiation. Each repertoire was downsampled to 5000 TRB nucleotide sequences, and summary statistics were averaged across 100 downsampling iterations. The analysis kept only TRB sequences whose CDR3 regions were at least seven amino acids long. Diversity was assessed using a clonality score derived from Shannon entropy and using the Gini coefficient. In the repertoire networks, any two of the top 5000 CDR3 amino acid sequences were connected whenever the two sequences differed by an edit distance of one. GLIPH2 predicted antigen specificity groups and MHC restriction for TRB CDR3 amino acid sequences. Known CMV, EBV, HIV or tissue antigen associations were flagged by matching CDR3 amino acid sequences against VDJdb and McPAS-TCR. Pre-ART, post-ART and control groups were compared with Wilcoxon signed-rank tests and Holm-Bonferroni correction. Sourced from immuneACCESS, this table was stored by TCRdb with only in-frame sequences that have V and J called. A share of the clones is absent; for the studies checked, an unresolved V gene accounts for under half, and the remainder has no known explanation. V and J calls plus clone size are reproduced from that table; the DNA served to infer D and trimming. This sample has fewer than 35,000 clones in its table, and roughly four fifths of those were observed once. The ten largest clones capture 14% of the sample.

This receptor was taken from a man aged 50 to 59 with HIV. Here the sequenced sample was unsorted PBMCs, taken 2.9 years after starting antiretroviral therapy.

The CDR3 is CASESVWVGEAFF. The DNA sequence is TGTGCCAGCGAATCAGTATGGGTGGGTGAAGCTTTCTTT. Recombination linked TRBV28 to TRBJ1-1; a confident D gene designation cannot be given. For CDR1 and CDR2, the germline V gene lists MDHEN and SYDVKM. V loses 8 bases of germline sequence and J loses 7 bases, and the interval between the two ends is 17 bases. The CDR3 contains 13 residues, cysteine and phenylalanine counted. Only the CDR3 portion is preserved as DNA: 39 bases, with reading frame beginning at the first base.